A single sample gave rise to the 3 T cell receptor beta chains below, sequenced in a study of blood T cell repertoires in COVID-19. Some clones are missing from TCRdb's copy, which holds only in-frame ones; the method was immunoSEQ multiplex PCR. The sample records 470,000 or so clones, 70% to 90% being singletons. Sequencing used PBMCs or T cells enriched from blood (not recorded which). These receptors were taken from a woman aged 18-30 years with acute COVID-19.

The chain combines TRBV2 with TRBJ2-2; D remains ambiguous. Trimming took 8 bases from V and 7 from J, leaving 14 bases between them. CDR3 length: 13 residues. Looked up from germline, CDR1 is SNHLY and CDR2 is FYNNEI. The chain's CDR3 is CASRNTGLGELFF. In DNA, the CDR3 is TGTGCCAGCCGGAACACGGGTCTCGGGGAGCTGTTTTTT.

In nucleotides, the CDR3 is TGTGCCAGCTCACACCGGGACACGAACACCGGGGAGCTGTTTTTT. Residues: CASSHRDTNTGELFF. The chain has TRBV18 and TRBJ2-2; weak D call: TRBD1 (6 bases). The CDR3 has 15 amino acids. V lost 4 bases and J 0 bases, leaving 9 bases between the germline ends. The V gene's germline CDR1 is KGHSH and CDR2 LQKENI.

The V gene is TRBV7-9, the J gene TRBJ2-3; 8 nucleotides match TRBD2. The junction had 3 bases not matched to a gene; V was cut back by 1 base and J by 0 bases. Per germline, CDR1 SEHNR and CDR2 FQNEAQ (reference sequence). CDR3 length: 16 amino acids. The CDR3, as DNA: TGTGCCAGCAGCTTAGGCGGGGGGCCTAGCACAGATACGCAGTATTTT. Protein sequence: CASSLGGGPSTDTQYF. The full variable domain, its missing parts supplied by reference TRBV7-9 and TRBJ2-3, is DTGVSQNPRHKITKRGQNVTFRCDPISEHNRLYWYRQTLGQGPEFLTYFQNEAQLEKSRLLSDRFSAERPKGSFSTLEIQRTEQGDSAMYLCASSLGGGPSTDTQYFGPGTRLTVL.